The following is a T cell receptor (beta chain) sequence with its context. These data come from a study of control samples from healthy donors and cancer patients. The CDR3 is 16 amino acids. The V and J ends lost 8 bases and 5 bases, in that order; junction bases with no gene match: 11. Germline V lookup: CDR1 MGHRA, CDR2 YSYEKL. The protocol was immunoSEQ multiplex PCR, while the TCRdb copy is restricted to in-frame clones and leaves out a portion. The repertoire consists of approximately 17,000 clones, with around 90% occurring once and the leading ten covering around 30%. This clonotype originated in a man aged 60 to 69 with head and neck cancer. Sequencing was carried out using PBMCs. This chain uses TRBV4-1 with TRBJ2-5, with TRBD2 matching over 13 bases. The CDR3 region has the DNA TGCGCCAGCCGCCGGACTAGCGGGGGAAGTGGGGAGACCCAGTACTTC. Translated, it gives CASRRTSGGSGETQYF.